The rows below give T cell receptor beta chains drawn from one sample of a study of Graves' ophthalmopathy and Graves' hyperthyroidism. TCRdb called the multiplex PCR reads again in MiXCR, with one record for every CDR3 protein. The table shows about 700,000 distinct CDR3 sequences, with 40% occurring only once. Sequenced input: peripheral blood. The receptors come from an adult man with Graves' ophthalmopathy. CDR3s include the opening cysteine and the closing phenylalanine or tryptophan. The order of the fields is clone size, D gene, V gene, J gene, CDR3 DNA, CDR3 protein. D genes are given only for firm matches. For some rows the clone size is stated as once, few or many, or as a class when expanded; others skip it.

many	.	TRBV2	TRBJ1-2	TGTGCCAGCAGTCGGTGGAGGGAAGGAGACTATGGCTACACCTTC	CASSRWREGDYGYTF
many	TRBD2	TRBV7-9	TRBJ2-7	TGTGCCAGCAGCTCGACTAGCGGGAGGTCCTACGAGCAGTACTTC	CASSSTSGRSYEQYF
.	.	TRBV6-5	TRBJ2-6	TGTGCCAGCAGTCCCACGGTGGATGGGGCCAACGTCCTGACTTTC	CASSPTVDGANVLTF
.	.	TRBV20-1	TRBJ2-3	TGCAGTGCTAGAGCTATAGGGCGGAGCACAGATGCGCAGTATTTT	CSARAIGRSTDAQYF
.	TRBD1	TRBV7-9	TRBJ1-4	TGTGCCAGCAGCCCGGACGGGGGACAGCGGGAAAAACTGTTTTTT	CASSPDGGQREKLFF
.	.	TRBV6-6	TRBJ1-6	TGTGCCAGCAGTTACGAGGGGGACAATTCACCCCTCCACTTT	CASSYEGDNSPLHF
.	.	TRBV7-2	TRBJ2-7	TGTGCCAGCAGCCCCCTAACAGGGCGTCCCTCCTACGAGCAGTACTTC	CASSPLTGRPSYEQYF
.	.	TRBV7-9	TRBJ2-7	TGTGCCAGCAGCGGAAGGGACTCTAACTACGAGCAGTACTTC	CASSGRDSNYEQYF
.	TRBD1	TRBV15	TRBJ1-2	TGTGCCACCAGCAGCATCAACAGGGGTGATAACTATGGCTACACCTTC	CATSSINRGDNYGYTF
few	TRBD1	TRBV20-1	TRBJ1-5	TGCAGTGCTAGGGTCCCAGGGGGAAGCAATCAGCCCCAGCATTTT	CSARVPGGSNQPQHF